One and the same sample provided the 18 T cell receptor beta chains below, sequenced in a study of blood T cell repertoires in COVID-19. Sequenced by immunoSEQ multiplex PCR; TCRdb stores in-frame clones only, minus some. The sample includes 100,000 or so clones, over 85% of them seen just once. Input material: peripheral blood. Receptors were obtained from a woman aged 45-65 years with COVID-19, enrolled during active disease.

This chain joins TRBV24-1 and TRBJ2-5, with 7 bases lining up with TRBD1. Germline assignment: CDR1 KGHDR and CDR2 SFDVKD. V dropped 5 bases and J dropped 5; count of bases not matched to a gene: 16. The CDR3 loop spans 17 amino acids. CDR3 in DNA: TGTGCCACCAGTGCCGGGACAGTGTTGTCGCGGTGGGAGACCCAGTACTTC. Residues: CATSAGTVLSRWETQYF.

The V and J genes are TRBV5-1 and TRBJ2-2; 12 bases agree with TRBD2. The V gene's germline CDR1 is SGHRS and CDR2 YFSETQ. This CDR3 has 16 residues. V lost 2 bases and J lost 3; bases outside the gene matches: 2. The CDR3 loop reads CASSLLAGGHTGELFF. CDR3 coding DNA: TGCGCCAGCAGCTTACTAGCGGGGGGACACACCGGGGAGCTGTTTTTT.

V gene TRBV7-6 combines with J gene TRBJ2-5; 8 bases align to TRBD2. This CDR3 has 16 residues. The V and J ends lost 1 base and 2 bases, in that order; junction bases with no gene match: 6. Per the germline V gene, CDR1 is SGHVS and CDR2 is FNYEAQ. CDR3 loop: CASSLGSGVRQETQYF. The CDR3 coding sequence is TGTGCCAGCAGCTTAGGTAGCGGGGTTAGGCAAGAGACCCAGTACTTC.

This rearrangement joins TRBV19 to TRBJ2-3; D is unresolved. The V gene's germline CDR1 is LNHDA and CDR2 SQIVND (reference sequence). Trimming pared 7 bases from V and 7 bases from J, leaving 15 bases between. The CDR3 has 13 amino acids. The CDR3 loop is CASNDRLHYTQYF. The CDR3 DNA reads TGTGCCAGTAATGACCGACTGCACTATACGCAGTATTTT.

This rearrangement joins TRBV25-1 to TRBJ1-2, with 8 bases fitting TRBD1. Germline V gene data show CDR1 as MGHDK and CDR2 as SYGVNS. The CDR3 runs to 13 residues. V lost 4 bases, J lost 7 bases, and 5 bases stayed unmatched. Written as DNA, the CDR3 is TGTGCCAGCAGTGTTGACAGGGGCGGTGGCTACACCTTC. Translating gives CASSVDRGGGYTF.

V usage is TRBV27 and J usage is TRBJ1-2; D ambiguous. The CDR3 extends over 15 amino acids. Germline lookup yields CDR1 MNHEY and CDR2 SMNVEV (reference sequence). Trimming removed 4 bases at V and 3 bases at J, with 15 bases between. CDR3 in DNA: TGTGCCAGCAGTTCTCGAAGAGGGAGGGACTATGGCTACACCTTC. As protein: CASSSRRGRDYGYTF.

This clone occurred once. The chain carries TRBV11-2 and TRBJ2-3, with a tentative D call TRBD1 (5 bases). Trimming took 0 bases from V and 0 from J, leaving 13 bases between them. From germline, CDR1 is SGHAT and CDR2 FQNNGV. This CDR3 comprises 17 residues. CDR3 in DNA: TGTGCCAGCAGCTTAGAAGGGGCTACCTTTAGCACAGATACGCAGTATTTT. Amino acids: CASSLEGATFSTDTQYF. Combining the CDR3 with reference TRBV11-2 and TRBJ2-3 gives the whole variable domain EAGVAQSPRYKIIEKRQSVAFWCNPISGHATLYWYQQILGQGPKLLIQFQNNGVVDDSQLPKDRFSAERLKGVDSTLKIQPAKLEDSAVYLCASSLEGATFSTDTQYFGPGTRLTVL.

This sequence joins TRBV25-1 and TRBJ2-4, with 9 positions matching TRBD1. Germline V gene sequence: CDR1 MGHDK, CDR2 SYGVNS. V lost 11 bases to trimming and J lost 3 bases; unmatched junction nucleotides: 5. This CDR3 has 13 residues. DNA for the CDR3: TGTGCCGGATACAGGGGGCACAAAAACATTCAGTACTTC. Translating gives CAGYRGHKNIQYF.

V is TRBV29-1 and J is TRBJ1-1; tentative D call: TRBD1 (5 bases). The germline V gene encodes CDR1 SQVTM and CDR2 ANQGSEA. The germline V and J ends were trimmed by 7 bases and 4 bases, with 16 bases remaining between them. The CDR3 consists of 13 residues. In nucleotides, the CDR3 is TGCAGCGCTGGCTTCAGGGTGGGCACTGAAGCTTTCTTT. This codes for CSAGFRVGTEAFF. The full variable domain, in which reference TRBV29-1 and TRBJ1-1 provide the parts outside the CDR3, is SAVISQKPSRDICQRGTSLTIQCQVDSQVTMMFWYRQQPGQSLTLIATANQGSEATYESGFVIDKFPISRPNLTFSTLTVSNMSPEDSSIYLCSAGFRVGTEAFFGQGTRLTVV.

This chain joins TRBV6-1 and TRBJ2-7, with D possibly being TRBD1 (5 bases). This CDR3 spans 13 amino acids. The germline V gene encodes CDR1 MNHNS and CDR2 SASEGT. Trimming pared 3 bases from V and 4 bases from J, leaving 10 bases between. For the CDR3, the DNA is TGTGCCAGCAGTGACAGGGTAATATACGAGCAGTACTTC. Residues: CASSDRVIYEQYF.

This clone was seen only once. A read error may account for a junction end that differs from germline. J is TRBJ2-3 and V is TRBV6-5; D gene unclear. Germline V CDR1 and CDR2: MNHEY, SVGAGI. The CDR3 extends over 12 amino acids. The CDR3 DNA reads TGTGCCAAGAGGTTCCCCACACATACGCAGTATTTT. It specifies CAKRFPTHTQYF.

V usage is TRBV10-3 and J usage is TRBJ2-2, with D possibly matching TRBD2 (5 bases). The V end lost 6 bases, the J end lost 0 bases, and 14 bases lay between the germline ends. Germline lookup yields CDR1 ENHRY and CDR2 SYGVKD. The CDR3 is made up of 16 amino acids. The CDR3 DNA follows: TGTGCCATCAGGCCCGGGAACGCGGCGAACACCGGGGAGCTGTTTTTT. This encodes CAIRPGNAANTGELFF.

Details on this clone: At one end, the junction sequence differs from germline, possibly due to a read error. The gene calls are TRBV7-9 and TRBJ1-1; 10 bases are shared with TRBD1. The CDR3 extends over 13 amino acids. Germline V gene data show CDR1 as SEHNR and CDR2 as FQNEAQ (reference sequence). This CDR3 is CAGSPRTGGEAFF. In DNA, the CDR3 is TGTGCCGGCAGCCCCAGGACAGGGGGTGAAGCTTTCTTT.

The chain links TRBV7-9 to TRBJ1-2; weak D call: TRBD1 (5 bases). CDR1 and CDR2 (germline): SEHNR, FQNEAQ (reference sequence). The CDR3 runs 14 residues. Between the trimmed V and J ends, which lost 1 base and 5 bases, there was a span of 11 bases. The CDR3 nucleotides read TGTGCCAGCAGCTTAGTCGGGGGGAATTATGGCTACACCTTC. It yields the protein CASSLVGGNYGYTF.

The V and J genes are TRBV15 and TRBJ2-5; 9 bases are shared with TRBD2. Trimming removed 5 bases from V and 4 bases from J; junction bases left unmatched: 5. Per germline, CDR1 LNHNV and CDR2 YYDKDF (reference sequence). This CDR3 contains 14 residues. In DNA, the CDR3 is TGTGCCACCAGCCTGCGGGGGGGCCGAGAGACCCAGTACTTC. Translated, it gives CATSLRGGRETQYF.

The chain carries TRBV5-6 and TRBJ1-1; TRBD1 agrees at 8 bases. Trimming took 4 bases from V and 2 from J; bases not matched to a gene: 13. The CDR3 extends over 17 amino acids. Germline V gene lookup returns CDR1 SGHDT and CDR2 YYEEEE. DNA of the CDR3: TGTGCCAGCAGCCGCCCCAGCATGGGACAGGTTAACACTGAAGCTTTCTTT. This translates into CASSRPSMGQVNTEAFF.

V is TRBV5-1 and J is TRBJ2-2, with a tentative D call TRBD1 (5 bases). Trimming took off 4 bases at V and 0 bases at J, with 13 bases between the two ends. CDR3 length: 16 residues. Looked up from germline, CDR1 is SGHRS and CDR2 is YFSETQ. Here the CDR3 DNA reads TGCGCCAGCAGCCCGGACATTCCCGCGAACACCGGGGAGCTGTTTTTT. This gives the protein CASSPDIPANTGELFF.

The sample holds one count of this clone. The chain couples TRBV11-3 to TRBJ1-3; D gene uncertain. Germline V gene sequence: CDR1 SGHNT, CDR2 YENEEA. The CDR3 runs 18 residues. V was trimmed by 4 bases and J by 2 bases, leaving 21 bases between them. The CDR3 coding sequence is TGTGCCAGCAGCTCCTACCCGAGGCTGCGCTCCGCTGGAAACACCATATATTTT. Encoded protein: CASSSYPRLRSAGNTIYF.